This T cell receptor (beta chain) was sequenced for a study of T cell repertoires in cytomegalovirus infection. The overall study: Public signatures in TCR beta pointed to CMV infection and matching HLA type. Study-level findings and limits: Carriage of CMV together with the relevant HLA was identifiable through cumulative public TCR beta family frequency.

This clonotype has a count of ten or more. Its specificity is unknown. TCRdb passed the reads through MiXCR, listing each CDR3 protein once. This sample has hundreds of thousands of distinct CDR3 sequences, with roughly 46% found just once. The input for sequencing was cultured PBMCs, taken from culture after CMV antigen stimulation. This receptor was obtained from a human donor in good health (CMV status not recorded). Some clones in this sample may be carry-over from other donors' samples.

The chain's CDR3 is CASSRTVNQPQHF. The CDR3 nucleotides are TGTGCCAGCAGTCGGACGGTCAATCAGCCCCAGCATTTT. This chain joins TRBV12-3 or TRBV12-4 and TRBJ1-5; D unresolved. V shed 5 bases and J shed 3 bases, with 8 bases lying between them. CDR3 length: 13 residues.